This T cell receptor (beta chain) stems from a study of blood T cell repertoires in COVID-19 (TCRdb year 2020). As for the study more broadly: Samples from collaborators originated in the United States, Italy and Spain and spanned both the acute and convalescent phases of COVID-19. The samples were drawn from two sources: the first 160 participants of the ongoing ImmuneRACE study, and 1,200 or so subjects contributed by 6 global collaborators. The sample metadata nearly always contained a de-identified subject ID, COVID-19 status, age in years and sex. The material from the prospective study consisted of cDNA or gDNA derived from T cells, B-cell-depleted T cells, or PBMCs. The repertoires were released in a freely available public database intended as a resource for research on the immune response to SARS-CoV-2. Where available, HLA class I and class II types were obtained from metadata supplied by the sample provider rather than from assay-based typing. Deeply sampled blood TCRbeta repertoires from subjects exposed to, actively infected with, or recovered from COVID-19 were included in the dataset. The paper's findings and limits, for the study overall: The amount of clinical and demographic metadata varied by source and participant and was provided uncurated.

TCRbeta CDR3 regions were amplified from genomic DNA using the immunoSEQ Assay, a bias-controlled multiplex PCR. For the original study's pipeline: Nucleated cell counts per sample were estimated from amplification of reference gene primers within the assay. To quantify the absolute abundance of each unique TCRbeta CDR3 rearrangement, sequence reads were collapsed and filtered. Productive Simpson clonality was computed per sample as the square root of Simpson's diversity index over productive rearrangements. TCRdb took over this immuneACCESS table, retaining in-frame rearrangements with V and J assigned. Such tables are incomplete; in checked studies, under half of the missing clones stem from an unresolved V gene, and the remainder is unexplained. That table gives V, J and clone size, and the DNA gave D and trimming. A total of around 170,000 clones appear in this sample, over 80% of them only once. Roughly 2.9% of the sample rests with the top ten.

The CDR3 covers 13 residues, taking in both the cysteine and the phenylalanine. Of all the DNA, just the CDR3 is kept, 39 bases in frame from base 1. V and J lose 3 bases and 5 bases, and a span of 11 bases separates them. Collaborating institutions collected whole blood in K2EDTA tubes following their own protocols. Collaborator samples were shipped for TCRbeta analysis as frozen whole blood, isolated PBMCs, or DNA extracted from either sample type. As for this clone: This receptor's antigen is unknown. Per-base qualities were not stored, and no clone one base away is much larger.

The clonotype was recovered from a woman between 55 and 75 years old with acute or convalescent COVID-19. The rearrangement joined TRBV23-1 to TRBJ2-7, and possibly TRBD2, on 6 matching bases. TRBV23-1 falls under the ORF class, with uncertain function. Sequencing was carried out using peripheral blood. The CDR3 in this case is CASSHWRDDEQYF. The DNA sequence is TGCGCCAGCAGTCATTGGAGGGACGACGAGCAGTACTTC.